Listed below are T cell receptor beta chains from one sample, sequenced in a study of blood T cells in healthy people across ages. MiXCR, applied by TCRdb to the 5' RACE reads, yields one record per CDR3 protein. Among some 560,000 distinct CDR3 sequences listed, 27% were seen once. These data also featured in a second study, about T cells of mothers and their children.

What was sequenced was blood. All receptors derive from a boy aged 2 to 9 in good health. Each CDR3 is given with its conserved first and last residue. A D gene is named only where the DNA matches it firmly. Some rows have no size entry. The others give once, few or many, or a class for an expanded clone.

j_call,v_call,d_call,clone_size,cdr3_length,cdr3_nt,cdr3_aa
TRBJ1-1,TRBV29-1,TRBD1,NA,17,TGCAGCGTTGCAGGCCTACAGGGGGCGTGGATGGACACTGAAGCTTTCTTT,CSVAGLQGAWMDTEAFF
TRBJ1-1,TRBV7-8,NA,NA,16,TGTGCCAGCAGCTTAAGACCGGTTTTCATGAACACTGAAGCTTTCTTT,CASSLRPVFMNTEAFF
TRBJ2-7,TRBV4-3,TRBD2,NA,15,TGCGCCAGCAGCCAAGATCGAAGCGGGAGTAACGAGCAGTACTTC,CASSQDRSGSNEQYF
TRBJ2-7,TRBV7-6,TRBD2,NA,16,TGTGCCAGCAGCCCCCTTAGGGAGGGCGCATCCTACGAGCAGTACTTC,CASSPLREGASYEQYF
TRBJ1-3,TRBV9,NA,NA,16,TGTGCCAGCACCCTCAAAAGGGGGGCGCGCGGAAACACCATATATTTT,CASTLKRGARGNTIYF
TRBJ1-4,TRBV5-1,TRBD1,NA,16,TGCGCCAGCAGTTATCAAGGGGGCCTGGCTAATGAAAAACTGTTTTTT,CASSYQGGLANEKLFF
TRBJ2-6,TRBV6-1,TRBD1,NA,17,TGTGCCAGCAGTGACGGACAGGGAAGGTCTGGGGCCAACGTCCTGACTTTC,CASSDGQGRSGANVLTF
TRBJ1-5,TRBV5-1,NA,few,15,TGCGCCAGCAGCTTGGGTGAGGGGATCGATCAGCCCCAGCATTTT,CASSLGEGIDQPQHF
TRBJ2-5,TRBV20-1,TRBD1,NA,15,TGCAGTGCTAGGTCCGGGACAGGGATTCAGGAGACCCAGTACTTC,CSARSGTGIQETQYF
TRBJ2-5,TRBV24-1,TRBD2,few,15,TGTGCCACCAGTGATGTCACTAGCGGGAAGGAGACCCAGTACTTC,CATSDVTSGKETQYF
TRBJ2-5,TRBV3-1,NA,many,15,TGTGCCAGCAGCCAAGGATCCGGGACCCAAGAGACCCAGTACTTC,CASSQGSGTQETQYF
TRBJ2-6,TRBV29-1,NA,few,18,TGCAGCGTTGAAGATTCTAGTCGGGGCCACTCTGGGGCCAACGTCCTGACTTTC,CSVEDSSRGHSGANVLTF
TRBJ2-5,TRBV5-1,TRBD1,NA,15,TGCGCCAGCATTCCATACCAGGGGGCAAGAGAGACCCAGTACTTC,CASIPYQGARETQYF
TRBJ2-5,TRBV2,TRBD2,many,15,TGTGCCAGCATGTCTGGGACTAGCGGGACCGAGACCCAGTACTTC,CASMSGTSGTETQYF
TRBJ2-1,TRBV20-1,NA,few,10,TGCAGTGCTTGGGACAATGAGCAGTTCTTC,CSAWDNEQFF
TRBJ2-2,TRBV4-3,NA,few,19,TGCGCCAGCAGCCAGCGGTCCCTGTCTAGGGGGAGCAACACCGGGGAGCTGTTTTTT,CASSQRSLSRGSNTGELFF
TRBJ1-4,TRBV29-1,NA,few,15,TGCAGCGTTCGGGGGGGAGTAAAGAGTGGTGAAAAACTGTTTTTT,CSVRGGVKSGEKLFF
TRBJ1-1,TRBV7-9,NA,NA,14,TGTGCCAGCAGCGACTCAAGGAGGGCCACTGAAGCTTTCTTT,CASSDSRRATEAFF
TRBJ1-3,TRBV9,NA,few,15,TGTGCCAGCAGCGCTGGTGACACCGTCCTAAACACCATATATTTT,CASSAGDTVLNTIYF
TRBJ2-7,TRBV29-1,NA,NA,14,TGCAGCGTTGAAGCGGATGAGGTCTCCTACGAGCAGTACTTC,CSVEADEVSYEQYF
TRBJ2-5,TRBV9,NA,few,16,TGTGCCAGCAGCGTAGGTCCTGTGAGGGGGCAAGAGACCCAGTACTTC,CASSVGPVRGQETQYF
TRBJ1-4,TRBV6-5,NA,NA,13,TGTGCCAGCAGAGACCTCAGGGTTGAAAAACTGTTTTTT,CASRDLRVEKLFF
TRBJ2-3,TRBV12-3/TRBV12-4,TRBD2,NA,16,TGTGCCAGCAGTCCCTATAGCGGGGGAAAGACAGATACGCAGTATTTT,CASSPYSGGKTDTQYF
TRBJ2-5,TRBV3-1,NA,few,14,TGTGCCAGCAACCAAGGGCAGAGCCAAGAGACCCAGTACTTC,CASNQGQSQETQYF
TRBJ1-4,TRBV5-1,NA,few,13,TGCGCCAGCAGCTTGGTAATCGGCGGAAAACTGTTTTTT,CASSLVIGGKLFF
TRBJ2-7,TRBV20-1,TRBD2,NA,14,TGCAGTGCCCGACTAGCGGGAGGCTTCGGCGAGCAGTACTTC,CSARLAGGFGEQYF
TRBJ2-2,TRBV7-3,TRBD2,many,15,TGTGCCAGCAGCGCTAGCGGGGGGGCAACCGGGGAGCTGTTTTTT,CASSASGGATGELFF
TRBJ1-1,TRBV10-3,NA,few,14,TGTGCCATCAGTGAAGGGAGAAACTCTATTGAAGCTTTCTTT,CAISEGRNSIEAFF
TRBJ2-1,TRBV7-2,NA,NA,15,TGTGCCAGCAGCGTCAGGGGAGGACTAAACAATGAGCAGTTCTTC,CASSVRGGLNNEQFF
TRBJ2-1,TRBV18,NA,NA,14,TGTGCCAGCTCCTCCTTGGAGGGGGGCAATGAGCAGTTCTTC,CASSSLEGGNEQFF
TRBJ2-6,TRBV6-5,NA,many,13,TGTGCCAGCCAGAATGCTGGGGCCAACGTCCTGACTTTC,CASQNAGANVLTF
TRBJ1-2,TRBV3-1,NA,few,13,TGTGCCAGCAGCCAAGGTCGAGGGACTGGCTACACCTTC,CASSQGRGTGYTF
TRBJ2-7,TRBV12-3/TRBV12-4,TRBD2,few,16,TGTGCCAGCAGTTTTGGGACTAGCGGGAGGGGGGGCGAGCAGTACTTC,CASSFGTSGRGGEQYF
TRBJ2-2,TRBV4-2,NA,NA,18,TGTGCCAGCAGCCCTCTCAACCGGGACCAGCGTTCGGTCGGGGAGCTGTTTTTT,CASSPLNRDQRSVGELFF
TRBJ2-7,TRBV11-2,NA,few,15,TGTGCCAGCAGCTTAAGGAGGGACCCCTCCTACGAGCAGTACTTC,CASSLRRDPSYEQYF
TRBJ2-3,TRBV10-3,TRBD1,few,15,TGTGCCATTAGTGACCCGAGACAGGGTGACCGTACGCAGTATTTT,CAISDPRQGDRTQYF
TRBJ2-3,TRBV6-5,TRBD2,few,17,TGTGCCAGCAGTTCCACCTTAGCGGGGGCCTCCACAGATACGCAGTATTTT,CASSSTLAGASTDTQYF
TRBJ1-2,TRBV12-3/TRBV12-4,NA,NA,14,TGTGCCAGCAGTTTAGGGGGAGCCGCCTATGGCTACACCTTC,CASSLGGAAYGYTF
TRBJ2-1,TRBV20-1,NA,NA,11,TGCAGTGCCCCCTCCCCCTACGAGCAGTTCTTC,CSAPSPYEQFF
TRBJ2-3,TRBV2,NA,few,11,TGTGCCAGCCTAGCGACAGATACGCAGTATTTT,CASLATDTQYF
TRBJ2-5,TRBV20-1,NA,NA,14,TGCAGTGCCCGGCTCAGGGTGGAATGGGAGACCCAGTACTTC,CSARLRVEWETQYF
TRBJ2-1,TRBV7-2,NA,NA,13,TGTGCCAGCAGCTTAGGAGACTACAATGAGCAGTTCTTC,CASSLGDYNEQFF
TRBJ1-3,TRBV15,TRBD1,NA,15,TGTGCCACCAGCAAGGGACAGAGCTCTGGAAACACCATATATTTT,CATSKGQSSGNTIYF
TRBJ1-6,TRBV7-9,TRBD1,NA,16,TGTGCCAGCAGCTACACCGGGACAGGCTTTAATTCACCCCTCCACTTT,CASSYTGTGFNSPLHF
TRBJ2-2,TRBV27,TRBD1,few,14,TGTGCCAGCAACAGGGGCCTGAACACCGGGGAGCTGTTTTTT,CASNRGLNTGELFF
TRBJ2-7,TRBV24-1,TRBD2,NA,12,TGTGCCACCGGCGGGAGCTCCTACGAGCAGTACTTC,CATGGSSYEQYF
TRBJ2-7,TRBV28,NA,NA,13,TGTGCCAGCAGGTGGACAGCCTCCTACGAGCAGTACTTC,CASRWTASYEQYF
TRBJ2-1,TRBV12-3/TRBV12-4,TRBD2,NA,14,TGTGCCAGCAGCCAAGGACTAGCGGGAGTGACTCAGTTCTTC,CASSQGLAGVTQFF
TRBJ1-4,TRBV7-9,NA,few,13,TGTGCCAGCAGCGGGACCTATAATGAAAAACTGTTTTTT,CASSGTYNEKLFF
TRBJ2-5,TRBV9,TRBD2,NA,15,TGTGCCAGCAGCGGGAGCGGGATGGAACAAGAGACCCAGTACTTC,CASSGSGMEQETQYF
TRBJ1-1,TRBV6-1,NA,NA,15,TGTGCCAGCAGTGGACGACAGGTCGTGAACACTGAAGCTTTCTTT,CASSGRQVVNTEAFF
TRBJ2-7,TRBV6-1,NA,few,14,TGTGCCAGCAGTCGACAGGTTGCTTACTACGAGCAGTACTTC,CASSRQVAYYEQYF
TRBJ2-5,TRBV20-1,TRBD2,NA,14,TGCAGTGCCAGTGGGACTAGCGGGTTGGAGACCCAGTACTTC,CSASGTSGLETQYF
TRBJ2-7,TRBV7-9,NA,NA,18,TGTGCCAGCAGCTCTTATAAGGGGGGCACCAATGCCCATTACGAGCAGTACTTC,CASSSYKGGTNAHYEQYF
TRBJ2-7,TRBV20-1,NA,once,15,TGCAGTGCGGAGACAGGGGAGGGATCTGGGTACGAGCAGTACTTC,CSAETGEGSGYEQYF
TRBJ2-3,TRBV20-1,TRBD2,NA,15,TGCAGTGCTAGAAGCCCTAGCGGGGGCACAGATACGCAGTATTTT,CSARSPSGGTDTQYF
TRBJ2-1,TRBV2,NA,NA,12,TGTGCCAGCTTAGCGGACTACAATGAGCAGTTCTTC,CASLADYNEQFF
TRBJ2-5,TRBV4-3,TRBD1,NA,15,TGCGCCAGCAGCCAGGACGGGACAGTCCAAGAGACCCAGTACTTC,CASSQDGTVQETQYF
TRBJ2-2,TRBV11-2,NA,NA,17,NA,CASSSGQPKLPPGSCFF